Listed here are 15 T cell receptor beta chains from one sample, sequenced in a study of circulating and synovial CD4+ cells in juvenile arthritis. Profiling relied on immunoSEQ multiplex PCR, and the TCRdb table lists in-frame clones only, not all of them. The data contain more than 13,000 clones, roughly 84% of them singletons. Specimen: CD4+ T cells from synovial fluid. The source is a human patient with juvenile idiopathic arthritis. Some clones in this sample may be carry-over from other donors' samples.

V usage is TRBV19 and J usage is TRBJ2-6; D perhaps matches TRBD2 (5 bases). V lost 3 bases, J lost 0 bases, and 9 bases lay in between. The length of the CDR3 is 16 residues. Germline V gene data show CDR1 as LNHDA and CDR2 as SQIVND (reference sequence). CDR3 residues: CASSIGLFSGANVLTF. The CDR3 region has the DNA TGTGCCAGTAGTATCGGACTGTTCTCTGGGGCCAACGTCCTGACTTTC.

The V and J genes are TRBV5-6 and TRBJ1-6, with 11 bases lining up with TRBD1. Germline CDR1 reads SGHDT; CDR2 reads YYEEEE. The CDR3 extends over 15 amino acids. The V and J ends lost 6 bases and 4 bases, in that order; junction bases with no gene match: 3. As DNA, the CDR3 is TGTGCCAGCACTAGGGACAGGGGGTATAATTCACCCCTCCACTTT. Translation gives CASTRDRGYNSPLHF. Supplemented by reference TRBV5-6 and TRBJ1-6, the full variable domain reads DAGVTQSPTHLIKTRGQQVTLRCSPKSGHDTVSWYQQALGQGPQFIFQYYEEEERQRGNFPDRFSGHQFPNYSSELNVNALLLGDSALYLCASTRDRGYNSPLHFGNGTRLTVT.

The CDR3 nucleotides are TGTGCCAGCAGTCCCCGACAAGTACAGTACGAGCAGTACTTC. It translates to CASSPRQVQYEQYF. The V call is TRBV6-5, the J call TRBJ2-7, with unresolved D. CDR1 and CDR2 (germline): MNHEY, SVGAGI. CDR3 size: 14 residues. Trimming stripped 5 bases from V and 4 bases from J, with 15 bases between.

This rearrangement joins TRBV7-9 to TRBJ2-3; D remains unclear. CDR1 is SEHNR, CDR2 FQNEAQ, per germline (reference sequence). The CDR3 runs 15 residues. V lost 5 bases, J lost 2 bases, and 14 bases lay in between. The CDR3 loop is CASSGLKVSTDTQYF. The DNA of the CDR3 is TGTGCCAGCAGCGGGCTTAAAGTCTCCACAGATACGCAGTATTTT.

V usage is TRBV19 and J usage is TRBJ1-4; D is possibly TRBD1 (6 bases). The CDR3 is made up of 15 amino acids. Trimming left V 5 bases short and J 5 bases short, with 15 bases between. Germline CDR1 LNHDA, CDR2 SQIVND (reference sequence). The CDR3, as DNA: TGTGCCAGTAGTGGATTTGGGAGGGGGAATGAAAAACTGTTTTTT. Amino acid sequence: CASSGFGRGNEKLFF.

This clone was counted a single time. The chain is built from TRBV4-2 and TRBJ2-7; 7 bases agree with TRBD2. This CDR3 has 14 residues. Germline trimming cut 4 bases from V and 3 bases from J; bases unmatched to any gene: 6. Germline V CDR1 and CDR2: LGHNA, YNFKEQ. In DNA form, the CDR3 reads TGTGCCAGCAGCCCCCCGGCTAGCGGCTACGAGCAGTACTTC. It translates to CASSPPASGYEQYF.

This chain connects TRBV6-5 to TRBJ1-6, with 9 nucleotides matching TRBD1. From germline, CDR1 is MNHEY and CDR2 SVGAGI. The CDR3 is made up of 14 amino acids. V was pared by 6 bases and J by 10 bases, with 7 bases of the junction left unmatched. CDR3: CASRTGTGRSPLHF. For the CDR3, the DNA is TGTGCCAGCAGAACCGGGACAGGGCGATCACCCCTCCACTTT.

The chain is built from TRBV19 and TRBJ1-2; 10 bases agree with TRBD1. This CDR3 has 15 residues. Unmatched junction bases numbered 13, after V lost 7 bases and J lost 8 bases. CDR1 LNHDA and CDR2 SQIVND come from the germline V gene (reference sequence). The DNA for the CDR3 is TGTGCCAGTAACCTCGAGGGGGGGACAGGGGTGGGCTACACCTTC. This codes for CASNLEGGTGVGYTF.

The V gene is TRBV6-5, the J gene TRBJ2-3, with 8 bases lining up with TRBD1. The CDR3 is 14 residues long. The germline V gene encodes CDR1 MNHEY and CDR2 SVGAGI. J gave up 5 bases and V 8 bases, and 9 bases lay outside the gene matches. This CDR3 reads CASAQGASEDTQYF. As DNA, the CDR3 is TGTGCCAGCGCCCAGGGGGCCTCAGAAGATACGCAGTATTTT.

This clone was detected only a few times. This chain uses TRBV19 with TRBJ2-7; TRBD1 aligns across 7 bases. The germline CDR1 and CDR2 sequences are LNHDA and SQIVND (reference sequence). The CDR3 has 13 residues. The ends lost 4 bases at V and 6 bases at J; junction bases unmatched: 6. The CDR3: CASSTRQGPEQYF. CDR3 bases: TGTGCCAGTAGTACAAGACAGGGCCCCGAGCAGTACTTC.

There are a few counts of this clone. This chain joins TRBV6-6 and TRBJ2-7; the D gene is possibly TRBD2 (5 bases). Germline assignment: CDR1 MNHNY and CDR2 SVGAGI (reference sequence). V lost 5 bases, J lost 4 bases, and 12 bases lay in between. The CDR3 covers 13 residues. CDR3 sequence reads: CASSTVRGYEQYF. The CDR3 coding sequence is TGTGCCAGCAGTACTGTTCGGGGATACGAGCAGTACTTC.

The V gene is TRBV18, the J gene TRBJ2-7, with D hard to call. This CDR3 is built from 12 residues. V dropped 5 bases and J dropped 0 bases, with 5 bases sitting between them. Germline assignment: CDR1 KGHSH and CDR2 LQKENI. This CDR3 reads CASSTDSYEQYF. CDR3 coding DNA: TGTGCCAGCTCAACAGACTCCTACGAGCAGTACTTC.

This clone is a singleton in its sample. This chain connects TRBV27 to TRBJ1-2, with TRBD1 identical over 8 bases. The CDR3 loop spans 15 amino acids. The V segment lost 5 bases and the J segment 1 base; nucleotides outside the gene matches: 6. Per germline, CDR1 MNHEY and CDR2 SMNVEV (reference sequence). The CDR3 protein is CASSRRTGINYGYTF. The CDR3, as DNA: TGTGCCAGCAGTCGCCGGACAGGGATTAACTATGGCTACACCTTC.

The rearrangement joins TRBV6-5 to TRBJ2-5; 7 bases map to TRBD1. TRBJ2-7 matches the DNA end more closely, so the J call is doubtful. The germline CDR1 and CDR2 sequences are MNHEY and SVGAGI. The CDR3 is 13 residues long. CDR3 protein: CASSPRDSYEQYF. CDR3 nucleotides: TGTGCCAGCAGCCCTCGGGACAGCTACGAGCAGTACTTC.

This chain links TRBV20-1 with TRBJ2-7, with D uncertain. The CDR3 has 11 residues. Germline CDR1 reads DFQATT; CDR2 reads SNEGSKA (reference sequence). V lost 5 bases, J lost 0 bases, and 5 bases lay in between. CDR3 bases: TGCAGTGCTCTAAACTCCTACGAGCAGTACTTC. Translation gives CSALNSYEQYF.